This TCR beta chain was obtained from a study of T cell responses to AZD1222 COVID-19 vaccine. Sequenced by immunoSEQ multiplex PCR; TCRdb stores in-frame clones only, minus some. The sample contains 90,000 to 120,000 clones, around 91% of which appear only once. Germline values: CDR1 SGHRS, CDR2 YFSETQ. V was pared by 7 bases and J by 2 bases, with 16 bases between. The CDR3 extends over 15 amino acids. This chain uses TRBV5-1 with TRBJ1-5, with a possible D match to TRBD1 (6 bases). This receptor was obtained from an adult in good health. The sample here was peripheral blood, taken on day 0 of AZD1222 vaccination. Here the CDR3 DNA reads TGCGCCAGCCGCAAGGGGGGAAGCGGCAATCAGCCCCAGCATTTT. Residues: CASRKGGSGNQPQHF.